Sequencing of this T cell receptor beta chain was carried out in a study of patients and donors after allogeneic stem cell transplantation. TCRdb called the RT-PCR reads again in MiXCR, with one record for every CDR3 protein. The table records around 240,000 distinct CDR3 sequences, 12% to 15% of them present only once. Germline lookup yields CDR1 SGHDT and CDR2 YYEEEE. After removal of 4 bases from V and 0 bases from J, the junction contained 7 bases not matched to a gene. This CDR3 comprises 15 residues. Only a few counts were recorded for this clonotype. The chain couples TRBV5-6 to TRBJ2-7; 7 bases align to TRBD1. The sequence was collected from a human donor who was either an allogeneic HSCT recipient or a stem cell or donor lymphocyte infusion donor (not recorded which). It is not recorded whose cells these are; they may come from a transplant donor. Sequenced input: blood, either unsorted or a sorted T cell fraction (not recorded which). CDR3 region: CASSRGPGGSYEQYF. The CDR3 DNA sequence: TGTGCCAGCAGCCGGGGCCCAGGGGGCTCCTACGAGCAGTACTTC.